The 7 T cell receptor beta chains below come from one sample, sequenced in a study of blood T cell repertoires in COVID-19. Clones were read by immunoSEQ multiplex PCR, and TCRdb kept only the in-frame ones, dropping some. The sample shows roughly 150,000 clones, roughly 77% of them seen only once. Material: peripheral blood. The receptors come from a human donor in a cohort sampled during active COVID-19.

The V and J genes are TRBV4-3 and TRBJ2-2; tentative D call: TRBD2 (5 bases). V lost 4 bases and J lost 5, with 17 bases in between. Germline V gene lookup returns CDR1 LGHNA and CDR2 YSLEER. The CDR3 extends over 16 amino acids. The CDR3 here is CASSLDSSLPTGELFF. The CDR3 DNA follows: TGCGCCAGCAGCCTGGACTCCAGCCTTCCTACCGGGGAGCTGTTTTTT.

The chain combines TRBV4-3 with TRBJ2-2; 8 positions match TRBD2. The V gene's germline CDR1 is LGHNA and CDR2 YSLEER. CDR3 length: 18 residues. V lost 8 bases and J lost 0; bases outside the gene matches: 14. This CDR3 reads CASSRATGGRPNTGELFF. CDR3 in DNA: TGCGCCAGCTCCCGCGCAACGGGAGGGCGGCCGAACACCGGGGAGCTGTTTTTT.

V usage is TRBV6-5 and J usage is TRBJ2-1, with D tentatively TRBD2 (5 bases). The germline CDR1 and CDR2 sequences are MNHEY and SVGAGI. The V and J ends lost 2 bases and 6 bases respectively, with 11 bases between them. The CDR3 totals 14 residues. In DNA, the CDR3 is TGTGCCAGCAGTTACACGGGATGGGCCAATGAGCAGTTCTTC. Its protein product is CASSYTGWANEQFF.

This clone was recorded a few times. This chain connects TRBV3-1 (or the pseudogene TRBV3-2) to TRBJ1-6; possible D gene TRBD1, 5 bases. The CDR3 loop spans 15 amino acids. Looked up from germline, CDR1 is LGHDT and CDR2 is YNNKEL (reference sequence). V lost 2 bases to trimming and J lost 9 bases, with 14 bases between them. DNA of the CDR3: TGTGCCAGCAGCCAAAAGGACACCCATCTTTCACCCCTCCACTTT. Translated: CASSQKDTHLSPLHF.

The chain is built from TRBV14 and TRBJ2-5, with D possibly being TRBD1 (6 bases). V was trimmed by 4 bases and J by 4 bases, leaving 19 bases between them. Germline V lookup: CDR1 SGHDN, CDR2 FVKESK. The CDR3 is 16 residues long. CDR3 in DNA: TGTGCCAGCAGCCCGGGACATACCCCTAGGGGAGAGACCCAGTACTTC. It translates to CASSPGHTPRGETQYF. Full variable domain (remainder filled in from reference TRBV14 and TRBJ2-5): EAGVTQFPSHSVIEKGQTVTLRCDPISGHDNLYWYRRVMGKEIKFLLHFVKESKQDESGMPNNRFLAERTGGTYSTLKVQPAELEDSGVYFCASSPGHTPRGETQYFGPGTRLLVL.

V usage is TRBV7-9 and J usage is TRBJ2-7; 8 bases are a match to TRBD1. The CDR3 totals 14 residues. Trimming cost V 5 bases and J 6 bases; bases outside gene matches: 9. Germline V CDR1 and CDR2: SEHNR, FQNEAQ (reference sequence). The CDR3: CASSQPGQAPEQYF. The CDR3 coding sequence is TGTGCCAGCAGCCAACCGGGACAGGCTCCCGAGCAGTACTTC. Combining the CDR3 with reference TRBV7-9 and TRBJ2-7 gives the whole variable domain DTGVSQNPRHKITKRGQNVTFRCDPISEHNRLYWYRQTLGQGPEFLTYFQNEAQLEKSRLLSDRFSAERPKGSFSTLEIQRTEQGDSAMYLCASSQPGQAPEQYFGPGTRLTVT.

The J gene is TRBJ2-3, the V gene TRBV27; 11 bases are shared with TRBD1. Trimming took 5 bases from V and 4 from J; bases not matched to a gene: 5. Germline V CDR1 and CDR2: MNHEY, SMNVEV (reference sequence). The CDR3 runs 15 residues. Here the CDR3 DNA reads TGTGCCAGCAGTCCATGGACAGGGGGCGCAGATACGCAGTATTTT. Translated: CASSPWTGGADTQYF.